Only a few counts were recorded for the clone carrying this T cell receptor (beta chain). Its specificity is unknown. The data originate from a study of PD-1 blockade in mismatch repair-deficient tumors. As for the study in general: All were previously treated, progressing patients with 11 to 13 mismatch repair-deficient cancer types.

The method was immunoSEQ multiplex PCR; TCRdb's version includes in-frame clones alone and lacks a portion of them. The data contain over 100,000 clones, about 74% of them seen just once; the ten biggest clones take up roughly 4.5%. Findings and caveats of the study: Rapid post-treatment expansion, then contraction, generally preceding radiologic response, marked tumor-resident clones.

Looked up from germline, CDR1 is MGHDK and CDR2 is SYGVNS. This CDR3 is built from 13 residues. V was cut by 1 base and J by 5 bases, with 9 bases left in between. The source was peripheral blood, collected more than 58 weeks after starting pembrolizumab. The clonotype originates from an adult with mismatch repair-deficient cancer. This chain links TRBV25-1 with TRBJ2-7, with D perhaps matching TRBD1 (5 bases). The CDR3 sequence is CASSESGSDEQYF. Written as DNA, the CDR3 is TGTGCCAGCAGTGAATCAGGGTCGGACGAGCAGTACTTC.